Presented here are 18 T cell receptor beta chains from one specimen sequenced in a study of T cells after yellow fever vaccination. One entry per CDR3 protein, called by TCRdb with MiXCR from the 5' RACE reads. The sample includes around 320,000 distinct CDR3 sequences, around 9.3% of them seen just once. Sequences were derived from CD4+ T cells sorted from PBMCs, sampled 5 days after the yellow fever booster vaccination. Receptors originate from a young man who received the YFV17D yellow fever vaccine.

The chain couples TRBV18 to TRBJ1-2; D call uncertain. The CDR3 is 14 amino acids. Looked up from germline, CDR1 is KGHSH and CDR2 is LQKENI. Between the trimmed V and J ends, which lost 3 bases and 6 bases, there was a span of 14 bases. The CDR3 here is CASSPIDGVDGYTF. The DNA for the CDR3 is TGTGCCAGCTCACCTATAGACGGGGTCGATGGCTACACCTTC.

As regards this clonotype: The likely explanation is a read error, given a far larger clone one base away. The chain uses TRBV7-2 and TRBJ2-5; D not resolved. The CDR3 has 11 amino acids. Deletions cut 7 bases from V and 1 base from J, with 4 bases between. From germline, CDR1 is SGHTA and CDR2 FQGNSA. For the CDR3, the DNA is TGTGCCAGCACCTTCCAAGAGACCCAGTACTTC. The encoded protein is CASTFQETQYF.

The chain has TRBV18 and TRBJ1-2; 9 nucleotides agree with TRBD1. This CDR3 spans 14 amino acids. V was pared by 4 bases and J by 7 bases, with 7 bases of the junction left unmatched. Germline V gene lookup returns CDR1 KGHSH and CDR2 LQKENI. The CDR3 loop is CASSQSGQGSGYTF. DNA for the CDR3: TGTGCCAGCTCACAGTCGGGACAGGGAAGTGGCTACACCTTC.

This clonotype was recorded many times. The CDR3 region is CASSSQGSVNSPLHF. CDR3 in DNA: TGTGCCAGCAGCTCCCAGGGTTCCGTGAATTCACCCCTCCACTTT. The rearrangement uses TRBV12-3 or TRBV12-4 and TRBJ1-6; TRBD1 might be the D (5 bases). The CDR3 spans 15 residues. With 6 bases removed from V and 7 bases from J, the gap between germline ends came to 16 bases.

The chain has TRBV11-1 and TRBJ2-7; D tentatively reads TRBD1 or TRBD2 (5 bases each). V was trimmed by 11 bases and J by 4 bases, leaving 9 bases between them. Looked up from germline, CDR1 is SGHAT and CDR2 is FQDESV (reference sequence). The CDR3 loop spans 10 amino acids. The CDR3, as DNA: TGTGCCGTGGGGGATTACGAGCAGTACTTC. This codes for CAVGDYEQYF. Filled out from reference TRBV11-1 and TRBJ2-7, the complete variable domain reads EAEVAQSPRYKITEKSQAVAFWCDPISGHATLYWYRQILGQGPELLVQFQDESVVDDSQLPKDRFSAERLKGVDSTLKIQPAELGDSAMYLCAVGDYEQYFGPGTRLTVT.

V usage is TRBV7-2 and J usage is TRBJ2-3, with 13 positions matching TRBD2. The CDR3 has 16 residues. The germline V gene has CDR1 SGHTA and CDR2 FQGNSA. J was trimmed by 6 bases and V by 5 bases; bases with no gene match: 8. The CDR3 region has the DNA TGTGCCAGCAGCGCTACTAGCGGGGGGGCCTCGGATACGCAGTATTTT. Translation: CASSATSGGASDTQYF.

Ten or more counts support this clonotype. Germline and junction disagree at one end, which may indicate a read error. This chain joins TRBV2 and TRBJ1-1; D remains ambiguous. This CDR3 is 14 amino acids long. Germline V gives CDR1 SNHLY, CDR2 FYNNEI. For the CDR3, the DNA is TGTGCCAGCAGGACGGGAGGGAGGAACACTGAAGCTTGCTTT. This gives the protein CASRTGGRNTEACF.

V gene TRBV9 combines with J gene TRBJ2-6; 7 positions match TRBD2. The CDR3 spans 20 residues. CDR1 SGDLS and CDR2 YYNGEE come from the germline V gene. The ends lost 3 bases at V and 1 base at J; junction bases unmatched: 16. CDR3 sequence reads: CASSARVTGGITSGANVLTF. The CDR3 region has the DNA TGTGCCAGCAGCGCAAGAGTGACGGGGGGTATAACTTCTGGGGCCAACGTCCTGACTTTC.

DNA for the CDR3: TGTGCCTGGAGTGTTTGGGGGGGTGCTTTCTTT. It specifies CAWSVWGGAFF. The V and J genes are TRBV30 and TRBJ1-1, with D tentatively TRBD1 (5 bases). With 0 bases removed from V and 11 bases from J, the gap between germline ends came to 10 bases. The length of the CDR3 is 11 residues. Germline V gives CDR1 GTSNPN, CDR2 SVGIG (reference sequence).

This clonotype was recorded at least ten times. V is TRBV19 and J is TRBJ2-3; TRBD1 matches 7 bases. The CDR3 sequence is 14 residues long. Per germline, CDR1 LNHDA and CDR2 SQIVND (reference sequence). The V segment lost 3 bases and the J segment 2 bases; nucleotides outside the gene matches: 2. The CDR3 sequence: CASSIGQDTDTQYF. Written as DNA, the CDR3 is TGTGCCAGTAGTATCGGACAGGACACAGATACGCAGTATTTT. Variable domain in full (rest from reference TRBV19 and TRBJ2-3): DGGITQSPKYLFRKEGQNVTLSCEQNLNHDAMYWYRQDPGQGLRLIYYSQIVNDFQKGDIAEGYSVSREKKESFPLTVTSAQKNPTAFYLCASSIGQDTDTQYFGPGTRLTVL.

This chain uses TRBV6-1 with TRBJ2-1; D might be TRBD1 (5 bases). This CDR3 region has 15 residues. Germline V gene data show CDR1 as MNHNS and CDR2 as SASEGT. V lost 4 bases and J 0 bases, leaving 10 bases between the germline ends. This CDR3 is CASSARQSSYNEQFF. Written as DNA, the CDR3 is TGTGCCAGCAGTGCCCGACAGAGCTCCTACAATGAGCAGTTCTTC.

The chain uses TRBV3-1 and TRBJ2-5; D unclear. The V gene's germline CDR1 is LGHDT and CDR2 YNNKEL (reference sequence). This CDR3 contains 14 residues. Trimming shortened V by 5 bases and J by 4 bases, and 14 bases separated the two germline ends. The CDR3, as DNA: TGTGCCAGCAGCAAAGGGTTGGCCCGAGAGACCCAGTACTTC. This codes for CASSKGLARETQYF.

In its sample, this clonotype was seen many times. The chain joins TRBV12-3 or TRBV12-4 to TRBJ1-2; D is possibly TRBD1 (6 bases). The germline V and J ends were trimmed by 3 bases and 3 bases, with 11 bases remaining between them. The CDR3 has 14 residues. The CDR3 spells CASSFRGPYYGYTF. The CDR3 DNA sequence: TGTGCCAGCAGTTTCAGGGGACCCTACTATGGCTACACCTTC.

The V gene is TRBV28, the J gene TRBJ2-1; 8 nucleotides line up with TRBD2. The CDR3 sequence is 14 residues long. J gave up 7 bases and V 10 bases, and 12 bases lay outside the gene matches. Per the germline V gene, CDR1 is MDHEN and CDR2 is SYDVKM. The CDR3 nucleotides read TGTGCCACCGAGTTAGCGGGGCGGCAGAATGAGCAGTTCTTC. It codes for CATELAGRQNEQFF.

A few counts support this clonotype. The rearrangement joins TRBV5-1 to TRBJ2-7, with TRBD1 matching over 8 bases. CDR1 is SGHRS and CDR2 is YFSETQ in the germline V gene. This CDR3 region has 14 residues. After removal of 3 bases from V and 6 bases from J, the junction contained 8 bases not matched to a gene. In DNA, the CDR3 is TGCGCCAGCAGCTCCGACAGGGGAGGTCTCGAGCAGTACGTC. Translation gives CASSSDRGGLEQYV.

This clonotype has more than one count but fewer than ten. The chain is built from TRBV9 and TRBJ2-5, with a tentative D call TRBD2 (6 bases). CDR1 and CDR2 from the germline V gene are SGDLS and YYNGEE. The CDR3 has 15 amino acids. V gave up 1 base and J gave up 5 bases, with 15 bases separating them. The CDR3 nucleotides are TGTGCCAGCAGCGTATTAGGGGCAAGCGGGGAGACCCAGTACTTC. It specifies CASSVLGASGETQYF.

This clonotype appeared many times. The chain combines TRBV3-1 with TRBJ2-7; D may correspond to TRBD1 or TRBD2 (6 bases each). The germline V and J ends were trimmed by 4 bases and 6 bases, with 16 bases remaining between them. The germline CDR1 and CDR2 sequences are LGHDT and YNNKEL (reference sequence). The CDR3 loop spans 14 amino acids. The CDR3 loop is CASSLLGGGREQYF. As DNA, the CDR3 is TGTGCCAGCAGCCTTTTAGGAGGGGGACGCGAGCAGTACTTC.

This clonotype was recorded a few times. This chain connects TRBV2 to TRBJ1-2; D uncertain. The CDR3 is 13 amino acids. The ends were cut back, 1 base at V and 4 bases at J, with 7 bases in the middle. CDR1 is SNHLY and CDR2 is FYNNEI in the germline V gene. The CDR3 bases are TGTGCCAGCAGTGAAGAACTACCCTATGGCTACACCTTC. This sequence encodes CASSEELPYGYTF.